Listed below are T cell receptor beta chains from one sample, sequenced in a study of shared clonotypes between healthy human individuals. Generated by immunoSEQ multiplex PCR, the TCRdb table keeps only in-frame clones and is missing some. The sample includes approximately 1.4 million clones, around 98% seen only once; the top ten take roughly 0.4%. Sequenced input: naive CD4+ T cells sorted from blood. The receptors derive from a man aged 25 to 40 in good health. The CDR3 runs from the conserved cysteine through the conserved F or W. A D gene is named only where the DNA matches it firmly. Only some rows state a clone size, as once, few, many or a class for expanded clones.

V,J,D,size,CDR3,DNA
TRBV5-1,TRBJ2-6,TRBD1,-,CASSSLFTGTGGSSGANVLTF,TGCGCCAGCAGCTCACTTTTCACCGGGACAGGGGGAAGCTCTGGGGCCAACGTCCTGACTTTC
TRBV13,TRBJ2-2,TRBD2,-,CASSLSVGSGSLDTGELFF,TGTGCCAGCAGCCTCTCTGTAGGTAGCGGGAGTTTAGACACCGGGGAGCTGTTTTTT
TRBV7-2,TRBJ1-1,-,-,CASSERTEAFF,TGTGCCAGCAGCGAGAGAACTGAAGCTTTCTTT
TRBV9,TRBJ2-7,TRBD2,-,CASSTRLAPSYEQYF,TGTGCCAGCAGCACGAGACTAGCGCCTTCCTACGAGCAGTACTTC
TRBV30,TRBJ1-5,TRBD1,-,CAWSVQGVWGQGGNQPQHF,TGTGCCTGGAGTGTACAAGGAGTATGGGGACAGGGGGGCAATCAGCCCCAGCATTTT
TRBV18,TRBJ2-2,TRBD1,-,CASSPRTGGISTGELFF,TGTGCCAGCTCACCAAGGACAGGGGGCATATCCACCGGGGAGCTGTTTTTT
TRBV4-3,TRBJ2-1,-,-,CASSQRLERGNEQFF,TGCGCCAGCAGCCAGCGGCTGGAGAGGGGGAATGAGCAGTTCTTC
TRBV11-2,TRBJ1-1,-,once,CASSLQLNTEAFF,TGTGCCAGCAGCTTACAGCTGAACACTGAAGCTTTCTTT
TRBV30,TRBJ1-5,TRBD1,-,CAWSRDRGTQPQHF,TGTGCCTGGAGTAGGGACAGGGGTACCCAGCCCCAGCATTTT
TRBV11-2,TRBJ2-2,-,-,CASSGLRGRDAGELFF,TGTGCCAGCAGCGGACTTCGGGGGCGGGACGCCGGGGAGCTGTTTTTT
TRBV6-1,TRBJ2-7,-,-,CASIQGPSHPYF,TGTGCCAGCATACAGGGCCCATCCCATCCGTACTTC
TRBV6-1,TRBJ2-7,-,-,CASSATLIYEQYF,TGTGCCAGCAGCGCGACTCTGATCTACGAGCAGTACTTC
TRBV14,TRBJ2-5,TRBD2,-,CASSRRERAGGETQYF,TGTGCCAGCAGCCGTCGAGAAAGAGCGGGAGGGGAGACCCAGTACTTC
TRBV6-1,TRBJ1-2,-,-,CASSEGGFYGYTF,TGTGCCAGCAGTGAAGGGGGGTTCTATGGCTACACCTTC
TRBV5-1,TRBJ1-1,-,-,CASSQTVNTEAFF,TGCGCCAGCAGCCAGACGGTGAACACTGAAGCTTTCTTT
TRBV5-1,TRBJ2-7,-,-,CASSWELSSYEQYF,TGCGCCAGCAGCTGGGAGTTAAGCTCCTACGAGCAGTACTTC
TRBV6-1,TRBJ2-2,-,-,CASSELARNTGELFF,TGTGCCAGCAGTGAGCTAGCGAGAAACACCGGGGAGCTGTTTTTT
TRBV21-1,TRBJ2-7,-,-,CASARRTGTAQVSSYEQYF,TGTGCCAGCGCCAGGAGAACCGGGACCGCTCAGGTGAGCTCCTACGAGCAGTACTTC
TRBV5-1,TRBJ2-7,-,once,CASSLVPQQGGSLDPQVHEQYF,TGCGCCAGCAGCTTGGTCCCCCAACAGGGCGGCTCATTAGACCCTCAGGTCCACGAGCAGTACTTC
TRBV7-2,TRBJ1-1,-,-,CASSLGQLKTEAFF,TGTGCCAGCAGCCTAGGACAGCTTAAGACTGAAGCTTTCTTT
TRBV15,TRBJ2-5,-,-,CATSRGPETQYF,TGTGCCACCAGCAGGGGTCCTGAGACCCAGTACTTC
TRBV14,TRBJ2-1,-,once,CASSQDIHVSEQFF,TGTGCCAGCAGCCAAGATATACATGTGTCTGAGCAGTTCTTC
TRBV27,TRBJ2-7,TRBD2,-,CASSLRLRTSGRIPYEQYF,TGTGCCAGCAGTTTACGTCTGAGGACTAGCGGGAGGATCCCCTACGAGCAGTACTTC
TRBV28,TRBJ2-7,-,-,CASSKLLNPYEQYF,TGTGCCAGCAGTAAACTTTTAAATCCTTACGAGCAGTACTTC
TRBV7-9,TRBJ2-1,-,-,CASSLGRGHYNEQFF,TGTGCCAGCAGCTTAGGGAGGGGACACTACAATGAGCAGTTCTTC
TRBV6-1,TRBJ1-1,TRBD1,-,CASTGQLNTEAFF,TGTGCCAGTACGGGACAGTTGAACACTGAAGCTTTCTTT
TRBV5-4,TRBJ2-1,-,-,CASSPGPNNEQFF,TGTGCCAGCAGCCCGGGACCGAACAATGAGCAGTTCTTC
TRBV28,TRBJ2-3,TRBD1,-,CASSEQGDNSDTQYF,TGTGCCAGCAGTGAACAGGGGGATAATTCAGATACGCAGTATTTT
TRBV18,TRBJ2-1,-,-,CASSPLTISLYNEQFF,TGTGCCAGCTCACCCCTGACGATATCCCTCTACAATGAGCAGTTCTTC
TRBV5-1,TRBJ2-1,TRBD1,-,CASRAGGAGYNEQFF,TGCGCCAGCCGCGCAGGGGGCGCGGGCTACAATGAGCAGTTCTTC
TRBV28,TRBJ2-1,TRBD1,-,CASSSRGRGQFF,TGTGCCAGCAGTTCCAGGGGGCGCGGGCAGTTCTTC
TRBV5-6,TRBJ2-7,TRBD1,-,CASSLFGTGPYEQYF,TGTGCCAGCAGCTTATTTGGGACAGGGCCCTACGAGCAGTACTTC
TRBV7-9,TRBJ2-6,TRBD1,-,CASSHRTGFSSGANVLTF,TGTGCCAGCAGCCACCGGACAGGGTTTTCCTCTGGGGCCAACGTCCTGACTTTC
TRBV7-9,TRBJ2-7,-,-,CASSVGSYHEQYF,TGTGCCAGCAGCGTTGGGTCGTACCACGAGCAGTACTTC
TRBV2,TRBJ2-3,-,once,CASSTAWGLSTDTQYF,TGTGCCAGCAGTACCGCGTGGGGCCTTAGCACAGATACGCAGTATTTT
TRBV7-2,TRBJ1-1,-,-,CASSLKRVSEAFF,TGTGCCAGCAGCTTAAAAAGGGTCTCTGAAGCTTTCTTT
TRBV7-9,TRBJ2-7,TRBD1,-,CASSSPGQGAYEQYF,TGTGCCAGCAGCTCCCCGGGACAGGGGGCCTACGAGCAGTACTTC
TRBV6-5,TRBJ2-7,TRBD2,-,CASKGLAGEYEQYF,TGTGCCAGCAAAGGACTAGCGGGAGAATACGAGCAGTACTTC
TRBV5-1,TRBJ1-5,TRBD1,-,CASSLDRGLGQPQHF,TGCGCCAGCAGCTTGGACAGGGGATTGGGCCAGCCCCAGCATTTT
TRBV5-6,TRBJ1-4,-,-,CASSLDGGNEKLFF,TGTGCCAGCAGCTTGGACGGGGGGAATGAAAAACTGTTTTTT
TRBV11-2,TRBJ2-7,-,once,CASSTDGASYEQYF,TGTGCCAGCAGCACCGACGGCGCCTCCTACGAGCAGTACTTC
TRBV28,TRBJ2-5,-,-,CASSYQETQYF,TGTGCCAGCAGCTACCAAGAGACCCAGTACTTC
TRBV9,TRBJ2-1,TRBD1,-,CASSEGTGGSYNEQFF,TGTGCCAGCAGCGAGGGGACAGGGGGCTCCTACAATGAGCAGTTCTTC
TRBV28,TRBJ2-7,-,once,CASGLGIYEQYF,TGTGCCAGCGGACTCGGGATCTACGAGCAGTACTTC
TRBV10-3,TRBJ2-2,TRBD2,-,CAIRLAGGTGELFF,TGTGCCATCCGATTAGCGGGAGGGACCGGGGAGCTGTTTTTT
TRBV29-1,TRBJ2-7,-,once,CSVESTDYEQYF,TGCAGCGTTGAAAGTACAGACTACGAGCAGTACTTC
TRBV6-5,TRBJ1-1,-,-,CASSYGGASTEAFF,TGTGCCAGCAGTTACGGCGGGGCGAGCACTGAAGCTTTCTTT
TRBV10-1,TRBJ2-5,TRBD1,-,CASSLDRQETQYF,TGCGCCAGCAGTCTGGACAGGCAAGAGACCCAGTACTTC